This T cell receptor (beta chain) was identified during a study of metastatic and nonmetastatic thyroid tumors. This clone was picked up many times. This same CDR3 is encoded by further DNA sequences in the sample. Before thyroid surgery, none of the patients had received any treatment. TCRdb reprocessed the PCR reads via MiXCR. The sample holds more than 10,000 clones, under 30% seen once. This CDR3 region has 16 residues. Germline loops: CDR1 SGHVS, CDR2 FQNEAQ. The V end lost 1 base, the J end lost 7 bases, and 14 bases lay between the germline ends. This clonotype was obtained from a female donor with papillary thyroid cancer or a benign thyroid nodule (not recorded which). Some clones in this sample may be carry-over from other donors' samples. V and J are TRBV7-8 and TRBJ1-6; tentative D call: TRBD1 (5 bases). Sequencing used blood. In DNA form, the CDR3 reads TGTGCCAGCAGCTTAGTTTTTACAGGAGGGAATTCACCCCTCCACTTT. It is translated as CASSLVFTGGNSPLHF.